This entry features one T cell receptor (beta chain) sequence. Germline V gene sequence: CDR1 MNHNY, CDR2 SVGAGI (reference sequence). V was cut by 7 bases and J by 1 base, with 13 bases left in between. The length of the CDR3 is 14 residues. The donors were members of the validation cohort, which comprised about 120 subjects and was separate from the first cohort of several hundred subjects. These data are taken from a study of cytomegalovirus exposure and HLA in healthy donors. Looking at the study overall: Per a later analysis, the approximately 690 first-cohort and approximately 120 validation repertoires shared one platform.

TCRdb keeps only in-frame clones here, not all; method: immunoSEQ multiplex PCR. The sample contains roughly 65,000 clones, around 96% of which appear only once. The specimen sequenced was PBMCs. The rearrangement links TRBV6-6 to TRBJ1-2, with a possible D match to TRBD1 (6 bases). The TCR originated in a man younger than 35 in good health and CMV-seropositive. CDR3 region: CASTETGVNYGYTF. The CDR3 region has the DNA TGTGCCAGCACCGAGACAGGAGTTAACTATGGCTACACCTTC.